This T cell receptor beta chain comes out of a study of CD8 T cells in ankylosing spondylitis (dated by TCRdb to about 2017). A note on the overall study: T cell receptor beta repertoires were profiled in healthy donors and ankylosing spondylitis patients so that disease-linked TCR variants could be found. In total, the full study cohort was made up of 95 to 110 healthy donors and 25 or so ankylosing spondylitis patients. Samples of peripheral blood were taken, and for ankylosing spondylitis patients, synovial fluid was collected as well. The paper's findings and limits, for the study overall: The disease-linked clones were reported to be significantly enriched in matched synovial fluid samples from ankylosing spondylitis patients. Some TCR beta motif variants had previously been reported in synovial fluid and blood of reactive arthritis patients, which suggested common disease-initiation mechanisms. A TCR beta motif of eight highly homologous amino acid variants appeared characteristic of blood from ankylosing spondylitis patients. A CD8+ phenotype was shown by the disease-linked clones, which were found at relatively low frequencies in peripheral blood.

In its sample, this clonotype was seen many times. Its antigen target is currently unknown. No base quality values were provided; no much bigger clone lies one nucleotide off. CDR1 and CDR2 are read off the germline V gene (reference sequence) as MNHEY and SMNVEV. From cysteine to phenylalanine, the CDR3 is 11 amino acids long. This entry keeps only the CDR3 DNA: 33 bases, framed from base 1. V loses 8 bases of germline sequence and J loses 6 bases, and the interval between the two ends is 10 bases. TCRdb lists the instrument as Illumina HiSeq 2500. Quantitative 5'-RACE with molecular barcodes was the method used to prepare the TCR beta libraries. Per the authors' processing: A new computational method, built on a probabilistic model of VDJ rearrangement, was used to identify disease-linked TCR variants. The public reads were reprocessed in TCRdb via fastp at Q25 and MiXCR, keeping in-frame beta chains. Merged by CDR3 protein, the rows form single entries marked with the most common genes and DNA. TCRdb, rather than the study authors, made the V and J calls. The sample includes 200,000 or so distinct CDR3 sequences, with 10% to 15% observed a single time. Of the sample, about 11% is held by the ten largest clones.

This TCR was sampled from a female donor with ankylosing spondylitis or in good health (not recorded which). In this chain, TRBV27 is recombined with TRBJ2-5; matching of 6 bases hints at TRBD2 as the D gene. The sample comprised blood, either unsorted or a sorted T cell fraction (not recorded which). This receptor carries the CDR3 CASHAGKTQYF. The nucleotide sequence is given as TGTGCCAGCCATGCGGGAAAGACCCAGTACTTC.